This T cell receptor beta chain was obtained from a study of technical replicates of blood from a few donors. Repertoires were generated with immunoSEQ multiplex PCR, while TCRdb's copy carries only in-frame clones and drops some. The sample lists about 70,000 clones; almost 98% were seen once. CDR1 SNHLY and CDR2 FYNNEI come from the germline V gene. Deletions cut 6 bases from V and 3 bases from J, with 9 bases between. This CDR3 is 12 amino acids long. The sequence came from a human donor in good health. Sample: T cells isolated from PBMCs. V is TRBV2 and J is TRBJ2-7; tentatively, D is TRBD1 (5 bases). CDR3 amino acids: CASRNRGYEQYF. CDR3 nucleotides: TGTGCCAGCAGAAATAGGGGCTACGAGCAGTACTTC.